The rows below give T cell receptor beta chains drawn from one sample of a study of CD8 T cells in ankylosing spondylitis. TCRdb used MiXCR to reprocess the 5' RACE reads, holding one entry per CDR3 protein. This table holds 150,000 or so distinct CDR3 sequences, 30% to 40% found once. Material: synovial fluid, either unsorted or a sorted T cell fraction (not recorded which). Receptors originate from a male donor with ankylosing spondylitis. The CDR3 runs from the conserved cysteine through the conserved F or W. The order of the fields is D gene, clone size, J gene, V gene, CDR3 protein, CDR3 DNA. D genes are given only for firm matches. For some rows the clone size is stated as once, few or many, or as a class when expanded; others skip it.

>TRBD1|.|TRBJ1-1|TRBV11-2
CASSLTGGAFGEAFF
TGTGCCAGCAGCTTAACAGGGGGCGCGTTTGGTGAAGCTTTCTTT
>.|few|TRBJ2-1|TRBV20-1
CSPKGGANNEQFF
TGCAGTCCCAAGGGGGGCGCGAACAATGAGCAGTTCTTC
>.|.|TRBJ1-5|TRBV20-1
CSAKARFTVLDQPQHF
TGCAGTGCTAAAGCCCGATTCACAGTTCTGGACCAGCCCCAGCATTTT
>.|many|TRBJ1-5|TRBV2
CASSAGINQPQHF
TGTGCCAGCAGTGCTGGCATCAATCAGCCCCAGCATTTT
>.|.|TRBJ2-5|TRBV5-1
CASSSGVGETQYF
TGCGCCAGCAGCTCCGGTGTCGGAGAGACCCAGTACTTC
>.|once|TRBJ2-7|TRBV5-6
CASSFIRAGFYEQYF
TGTGCCAGCAGCTTCATTCGGGCAGGGTTTTACGAGCAGTACTTC
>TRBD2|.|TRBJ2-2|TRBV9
CASSVFPSGRTSTGELFF
TGTGCCAGCAGCGTATTCCCTAGCGGGCGCACCTCCACCGGGGAGCTGTTTTTT
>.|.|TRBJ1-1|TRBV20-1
CSAQPGGGATEAFF
TGCAGTGCCCAGCCCGGGGGGGGTGCCACTGAAGCTTTCTTT
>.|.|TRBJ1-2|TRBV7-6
CASSGPGDYGYTF
TGTGCCAGCTCGGGACCAGGGGATTATGGCTACACCTTC
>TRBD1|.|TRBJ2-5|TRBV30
CAWSLTGGSETQYF
TGTGCCTGGAGTTTGACAGGGGGCTCGGAGACCCAGTACTTC
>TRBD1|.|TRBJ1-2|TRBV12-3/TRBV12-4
CASTLEGAGGSGYTF
TGTGCCAGCACCTTAGAGGGGGCAGGGGGCAGTGGCTACACCTTC
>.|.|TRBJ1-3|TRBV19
CASSITEHTGNTIYF
TGTGCCAGTAGTATTACTGAACACACTGGAAACACCATATATTTT
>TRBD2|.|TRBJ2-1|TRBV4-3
CASSQSTSGIFNEQFF
TGCGCCAGCAGCCAGAGCACTAGCGGGATTTTTAATGAGCAGTTCTTC
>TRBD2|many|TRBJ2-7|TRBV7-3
CASSFRGETYEQYF
TGTGCCAGCAGCTTCCGGGGGGAAACCTACGAGCAGTACTTC
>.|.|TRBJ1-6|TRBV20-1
CSARGPAHNYNSPLHF
TGCAGTGCTAGGGGCCCCGCCCATAACTATAATTCACCCCTCCACTTT
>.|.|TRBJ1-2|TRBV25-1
CASRGGGVGYTF
TGTGCCAGCAGAGGAGGGGGAGTTGGCTACACCTTC
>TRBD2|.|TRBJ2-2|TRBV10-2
CASAGGRLTGELFF
TGCGCCAGCGCGGGGGGACGACTCACCGGGGAGCTGTTTTTT
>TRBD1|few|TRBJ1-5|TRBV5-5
CASSFSSGQGSQPQHF
TGTGCCAGCAGCTTTTCTTCTGGACAGGGCAGTCAGCCCCAGCATTTT
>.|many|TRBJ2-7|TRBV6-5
CASSYTGRGYEQYF
TGTGCCAGCAGTTACACCGGGAGAGGGTACGAGCAGTACTTC
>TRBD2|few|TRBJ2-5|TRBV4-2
CASSQAGGTQETQYF
TGTGCCAGCAGCCAAGCGGGGGGGACCCAAGAGACCCAGTACTTC
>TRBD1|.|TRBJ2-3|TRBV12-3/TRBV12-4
CASSCLRDRVCPDTQYF
TGTGCCAGCAGTTGTCTCCGGGACAGGGTTTGCCCAGATACGCAGTATTTT
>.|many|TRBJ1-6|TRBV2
CASSGAPNSPLHF
TGTGCCAGCAGTGGGGCCCCCAATTCACCCCTCCACTTT
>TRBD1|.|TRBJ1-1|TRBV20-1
CSASSQGQPNSNTEAFF
TGCAGTGCTAGTAGTCAGGGACAGCCCAATTCGAACACTGAAGCTTTCTTT
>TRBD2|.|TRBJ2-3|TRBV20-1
CSARIGGSYTDTQYF
TGCAGTGCTAGAATCGGGGGGTCCTACACAGATACGCAGTATTTT
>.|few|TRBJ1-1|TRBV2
CASTREPTGSNTEAFF
TGTGCCAGCACCCGAGAGCCCACAGGTAGCAACACTGAAGCTTTCTTT
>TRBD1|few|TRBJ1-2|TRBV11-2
CASSRSGQATF
TGTGCCAGCAGCCGCTCCGGACAGGCTACCTTC
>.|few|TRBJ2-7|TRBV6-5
CASSYSNFQGAYEQYF
TGTGCCAGCAGTTACTCGAATTTCCAGGGTGCCTACGAGCAGTACTTC
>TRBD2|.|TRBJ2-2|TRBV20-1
CSARVSGRANTGELFF
TGCAGTGCTAGAGTGAGCGGGAGAGCGAACACCGGGGAGCTGTTTTTT
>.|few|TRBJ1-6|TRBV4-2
CASSQGRDSPLHF
TGTGCCAGCAGCCAAGGAAGGGATTCACCCCTCCACTTT
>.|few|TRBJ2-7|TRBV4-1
CASSQEIAGYEQYF
TGCGCCAGCAGCCAAGAAATAGCTGGGTACGAGCAGTACTTC
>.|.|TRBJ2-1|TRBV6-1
CACKAGTSYNEQFF
TGTGCCTGCAAGGCGGGAACGTCCTACAATGAGCAGTTCTTC
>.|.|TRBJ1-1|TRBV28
CATTEDVEAFF
TGTGCCACCACAGAGGATGTTGAAGCTTTCTTT
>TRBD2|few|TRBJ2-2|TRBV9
CASSPLFARLAGGTGELFF
TGTGCCAGCAGCCCCCTGTTTGCCCGACTAGCGGGGGGCACCGGGGAGCTGTTTTTT
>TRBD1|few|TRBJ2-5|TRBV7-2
CASSYPGQGGETQYF
TGTGCCAGCAGCTATCCGGGACAGGGCGGAGAGACCCAGTACTTC
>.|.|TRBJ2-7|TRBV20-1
CSARTSHEQYF
TGCAGTGCTAGAACCTCGCACGAGCAGTACTTC
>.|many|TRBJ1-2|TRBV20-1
CSATSAVVGGYTF
TGCAGTGCTACCTCCGCGGTCGTTGGGGGCTACACCTTC
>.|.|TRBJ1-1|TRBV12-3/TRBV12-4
CASSFYGEAFF
TGTGCCAGCAGTTTCTACGGTGAAGCTTTCTTT
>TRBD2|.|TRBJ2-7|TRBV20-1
CSARDQAGPFPYEQYF
TGCAGTGCTAGAGATCAAGCGGGGCCATTTCCCTACGAGCAGTACTTC
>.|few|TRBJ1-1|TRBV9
CASSGIPSSRNEAFF
TGTGCCAGCAGCGGAATCCCCTCCAGCCGGAATGAAGCTTTCTTT
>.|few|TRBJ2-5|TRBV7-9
CASSLASKAETQYF
TGTGCCAGCAGCTTAGCGTCAAAGGCAGAGACCCAGTACTTC
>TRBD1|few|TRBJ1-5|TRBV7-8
CASSPRLSGTENQPQHF
TGTGCCAGCAGCCCACGACTAAGTGGGACAGAAAATCAGCCCCAGCATTTT
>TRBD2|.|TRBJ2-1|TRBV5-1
CASSAGTSGRVAYNEQFF
TGCGCCAGCAGCGCGGGGACTAGCGGGAGGGTCGCCTACAATGAGCAGTTCTTC
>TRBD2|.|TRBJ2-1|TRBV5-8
CASSLVATSGPYNEQFF
TGTGCCAGCAGCTTGGTAGCGACTAGCGGCCCCTACAATGAGCAGTTCTTC
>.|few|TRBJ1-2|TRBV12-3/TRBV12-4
CASIPWTFLPYGYTF
TGTGCCAGCATCCCGTGGACTTTCCTGCCATATGGCTACACCTTC
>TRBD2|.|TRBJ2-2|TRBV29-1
CSVEGGGSRGELFF
TGCAGCGTTGAGGGCGGCGGGAGCCGCGGGGAGCTGTTTTTT
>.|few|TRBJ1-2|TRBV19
CASIDGGVMGRANGYTF
TGTGCCAGTATCGATGGAGGGGTGATGGGCAGGGCGAATGGCTACACCTTC
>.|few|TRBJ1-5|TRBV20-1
CSVLRGDQPQHF
TGCAGTGTCTTACGGGGCGATCAGCCCCAGCATTTT
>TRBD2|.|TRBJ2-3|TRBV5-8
CASSQLAGGADTQYF
TGTGCCAGCAGCCAATTAGCGGGGGGGGCAGATACGCAGTATTTT
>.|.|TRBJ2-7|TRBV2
CASSDHTGTPYEQYF
TGTGCCAGCAGTGACCACACCGGGACACCTTACGAGCAGTACTTC
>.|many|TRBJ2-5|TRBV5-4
CASSLASTRETQYF
TGTGCCAGCAGCTTGGCCAGTACAAGGGAGACCCAGTACTTC
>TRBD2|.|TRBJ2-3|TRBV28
CASKLAGSTDTQYF
TGTGCCAGCAAACTAGCGGGGAGCACAGATACGCAGTATTTT
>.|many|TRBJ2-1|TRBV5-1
CASSLGSGPSSYNEQFF
TGCGCCAGCAGCCTGGGCTCGGGACCCAGCTCCTACAATGAGCAGTTCTTC
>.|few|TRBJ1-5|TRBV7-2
CASSLEFGYNQPQHF
TGTGCCAGCAGCTTAGAATTCGGATACAATCAGCCCCAGCATTTT
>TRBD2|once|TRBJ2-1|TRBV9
CASSEHSGRESYNEQFF
TGTGCCAGCAGCGAACATAGCGGGAGGGAGTCCTACAATGAGCAGTTCTTC
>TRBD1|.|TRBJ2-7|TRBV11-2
CASSLDRGTQEQYF
TGTGCCAGCAGCTTAGACAGGGGGACCCAGGAGCAGTACTTC
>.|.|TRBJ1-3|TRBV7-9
CASSWASPEQTIYF
TGTGCCAGCAGCTGGGCCTCGCCCGAACAGACCATATATTTT
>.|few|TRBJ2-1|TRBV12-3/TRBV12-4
CASSVSGLRMDEQFF
TGTGCCAGCAGTGTTAGCGGCCTCCGTATGGATGAGCAGTTCTTC